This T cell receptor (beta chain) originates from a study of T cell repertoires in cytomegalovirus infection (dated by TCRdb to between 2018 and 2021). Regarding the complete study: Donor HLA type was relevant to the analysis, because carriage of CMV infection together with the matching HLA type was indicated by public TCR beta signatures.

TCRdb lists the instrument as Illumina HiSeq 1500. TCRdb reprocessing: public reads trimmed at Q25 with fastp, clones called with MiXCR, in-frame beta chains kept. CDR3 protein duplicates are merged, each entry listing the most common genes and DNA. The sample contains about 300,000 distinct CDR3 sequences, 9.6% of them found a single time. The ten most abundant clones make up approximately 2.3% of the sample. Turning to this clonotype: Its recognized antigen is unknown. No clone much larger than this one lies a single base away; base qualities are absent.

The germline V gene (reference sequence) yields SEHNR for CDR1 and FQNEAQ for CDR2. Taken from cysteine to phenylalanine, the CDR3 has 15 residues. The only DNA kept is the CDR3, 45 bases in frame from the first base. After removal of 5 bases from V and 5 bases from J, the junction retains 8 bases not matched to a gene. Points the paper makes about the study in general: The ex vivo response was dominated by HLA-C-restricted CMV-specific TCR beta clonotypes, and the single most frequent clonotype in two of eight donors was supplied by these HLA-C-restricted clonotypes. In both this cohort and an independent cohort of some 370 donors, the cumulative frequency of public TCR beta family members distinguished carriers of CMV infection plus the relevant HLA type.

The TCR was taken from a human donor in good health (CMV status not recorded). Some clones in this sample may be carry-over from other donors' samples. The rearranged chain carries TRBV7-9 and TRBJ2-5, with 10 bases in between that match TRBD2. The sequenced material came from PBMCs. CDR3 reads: CASSPPLAGRETQYF. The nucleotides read TGTGCCAGCAGCCCCCCACTAGCGGGGAGGGAGACCCAGTACTTC.